The sample holds a few counts of the clone carrying this T cell receptor beta chain. This sample stems from a study of blood T cell repertoires in COVID-19. The ends lost 4 bases at V and 0 bases at J; junction bases unmatched: 8. The germline gives CDR1 MNHNS, CDR2 SASEGT. CDR3 length equals 18 residues. Per the original methods: Researchers report that nucleated cell counts were estimated from reference gene primer amplification. Here immunoSEQ multiplex PCR was the method, and the copy in TCRdb shows in-frame clones only, minus some. Clone size and the V and J calls come from that table; the DNA yielded D and trimming. This sample yields 150,000 to 190,000 clones, of which around 74% are seen a single time; roughly 3.6% belongs to the top ten.

Input material: peripheral blood. This sequence was found in an elderly woman with acute or convalescent COVID-19. The J gene is TRBJ2-1, the V gene TRBV6-1, with 11 bases that match TRBD2. The CDR3 sequence: CASSGFSGGARSYNEQFF. Here the CDR3 DNA reads TGTGCCAGCAGTGGTTTTAGCGGGGGGGCCCGCTCCTACAATGAGCAGTTCTTC.